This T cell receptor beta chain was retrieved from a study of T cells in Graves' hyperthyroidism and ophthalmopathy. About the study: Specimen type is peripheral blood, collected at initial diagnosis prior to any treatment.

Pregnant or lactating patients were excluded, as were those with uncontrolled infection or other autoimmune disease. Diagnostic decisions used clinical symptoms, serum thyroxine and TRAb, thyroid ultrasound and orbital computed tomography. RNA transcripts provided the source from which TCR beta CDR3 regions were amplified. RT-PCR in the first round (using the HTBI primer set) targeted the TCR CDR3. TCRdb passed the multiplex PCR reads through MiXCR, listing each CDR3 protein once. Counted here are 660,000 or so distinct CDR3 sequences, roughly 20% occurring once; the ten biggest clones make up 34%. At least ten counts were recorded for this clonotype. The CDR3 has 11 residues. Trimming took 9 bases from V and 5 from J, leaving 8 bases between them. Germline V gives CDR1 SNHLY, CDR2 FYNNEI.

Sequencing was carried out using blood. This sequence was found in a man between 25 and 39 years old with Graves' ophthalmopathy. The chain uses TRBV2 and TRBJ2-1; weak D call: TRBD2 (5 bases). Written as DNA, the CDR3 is TGTGCCAGGGACTCGGACAATGAGCAGTTCTTC. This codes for CARDSDNEQFF.